A selection of T cell receptor beta chains follows, all from one sample in a study of control samples from healthy donors and cancer patients. Only in-frame clones appear in the TCRdb table, and some are missing; sequencing was by immunoSEQ multiplex PCR. The data show 60,000 to 70,000 clones, around four fifths seen once. The source material was PBMCs. All receptors come from a woman aged 50 to 60 with lung cancer. Both conserved end residues are part of each CDR3. The D gene is left open where the match is weak. Clone size appears in some rows only: once, few, many, or a class for an expanded clone.

J: TRBJ1-1; D: .; size: .; length: 11; V: TRBV20-1; CDR3: CSGSTNTEAFF; DNA: TGCAGTGGCAGCACGAACACTGAAGCTTTCTTT
J: TRBJ1-2; D: TRBD1; size: .; length: 11; V: TRBV12-3/TRBV12-4; CDR3: CASKGAENYTF; DNA: TGTGCCAGCAAGGGGGCGGAAAATTACACCTTC
J: TRBJ1-1; D: .; size: once; length: 13; V: TRBV5-5; CDR3: CASHLEGNTEAFF; DNA: TGTGCCAGTCACTTGGAGGGGAACACTGAAGCTTTCTTT
J: TRBJ1-5; D: .; size: once; length: 15; V: TRBV19; CDR3: CASSEGRNSNQPQHF; DNA: TGTGCCAGTAGCGAGGGACGTAATAGCAATCAGCCCCAGCATTTT
J: TRBJ2-1; D: TRBD2; size: .; length: 16; V: TRBV4-2; CDR3: CASSQDGTSGGNEQFF; DNA: TGTGCCAGCAGCCAAGATGGGACTAGCGGGGGCAATGAGCAGTTCTTC
J: TRBJ1-3; D: TRBD1; size: once; length: 14; V: TRBV10-1; CDR3: CATGQGAIGNTIYF; DNA: TGCGCCACGGGACAGGGGGCGATTGGAAACACCATATATTTT
J: TRBJ1-3; D: .; size: few; length: 13; V: TRBV6-6; CDR3: CASGGGSKNTIYF; DNA: TGTGCCTCCGGGGGGGGCTCGAAAAACACCATATATTTT
J: TRBJ1-2; D: .; size: .; length: 14; V: TRBV5-6; CDR3: CASSSMTANYGYTF; DNA: TGTGCCAGCAGCTCTATGACTGCCAACTATGGCTACACCTTC
J: TRBJ2-5; D: .; size: .; length: 14; V: TRBV5-1; CDR3: CASSLDAVQETQYF; DNA: TGCGCCAGCAGCTTGGACGCCGTCCAAGAGACCCAGTACTTC
J: TRBJ2-5; D: .; size: few; length: 16; V: TRBV11-2; CDR3: CASSQGGGSLAGTQYF; DNA: TGTGCCAGCAGCCAAGGGGGGGGTTCCTTAGCGGGGACCCAGTACTTC
J: TRBJ2-7; D: .; size: .; length: 16; V: TRBV11-2; CDR3: CASSHSQGGNLYEQYF; DNA: TGTGCCAGCAGCCATTCACAGGGCGGAAACCTCTACGAGCAGTACTTC
J: TRBJ2-3; D: TRBD1; size: .; length: 15; V: TRBV9; CDR3: CASSSGGQAGDTQYF; DNA: TGTGCCAGCAGCTCAGGGGGACAGGCGGGAGATACGCAGTATTTT
J: TRBJ1-5; D: .; size: .; length: 14; V: TRBV5-8; CDR3: CATGVKAGISPQHF; DNA: TGTGCCACGGGGGTTAAGGCCGGAATCAGCCCCCAGCATTTT
J: TRBJ2-7; D: .; size: .; length: 16; V: TRBV6-2/TRBV6-3; CDR3: CASSLYLSGLTYEQYF; DNA: TGTGCCAGCAGTTTATACCTTTCCGGGTTGACCTACGAGCAGTACTTC
J: TRBJ1-2; D: .; size: .; length: 12; V: TRBV29-1; CDR3: CSVETGWDGYTF; DNA: TGCAGCGTTGAAACAGGATGGGATGGCTACACCTTC